A selection of T cell receptor beta chains follows, all from one sample in a study of shared clonotypes between healthy human individuals. Clones were sequenced by immunoSEQ multiplex PCR, and TCRdb holds only the in-frame ones, with some missing. Found here are more than 2,000,000 clones, 90% to 95% of them singletons; the top ten hold roughly 0.14%. Sample: naive CD4+ T cells sorted from blood. These receptors were taken from a young man in good health. CDR3s include the opening cysteine and the closing phenylalanine or tryptophan. D genes are given only for firm matches. Only part of the rows carry a size: once, few, many, or a class if the clone is expanded.

d_call	clone_size	j_call	v_call	cdr3_aa	cdr3_nt
TRBD1	-	TRBJ2-6	TRBV28	CASSLWGQGNSGANVLTF	TGTGCCAGCAGTTTATGGGGACAGGGTAATTCTGGGGCCAACGTCCTGACTTTC
-	-	TRBJ1-2	TRBV28	CASRVPRGAMSNYGYTF	TGTGCCAGCAGGGTCCCCAGGGGCGCCATGAGTAACTATGGCTACACCTTC
-	once	TRBJ1-4	TRBV9	CASSGSTATNEKLFF	TGTGCCAGCAGCGGTTCGACAGCAACTAATGAAAAACTGTTTTTT
TRBD2	-	TRBJ2-7	TRBV5-1	CASSSLAGEAYEQYF	TGCGCCAGCAGCTCCTTAGCGGGAGAAGCCTACGAGCAGTACTTC
-	-	TRBJ1-2	TRBV10-3	CAISSTGVYGYTF	TGTGCCATCAGTTCAACAGGAGTCTATGGCTACACCTTC
-	-	TRBJ1-3	TRBV30	CAWTRGTFSGNTIYF	TGTGCCTGGACCCGGGGGACCTTCTCTGGAAACACCATATATTTT
-	-	TRBJ2-4	TRBV7-2	CASSFRGGDIQYF	TGTGCCAGCAGCTTTAGAGGGGGGGACATTCAGTACTTC
TRBD2	-	TRBJ2-7	TRBV7-2	CASSLAPASGTYEQYF	TGTGCCAGCAGCTTAGCGCCGGCTAGCGGGACCTACGAGCAGTACTTC
-	-	TRBJ2-1	TRBV1	CTSSQECLGRSDEQFF	TGCACCAGCAGCCAAGAATGCCTAGGTAGGTCAGATGAGCAGTTCTTC
-	-	TRBJ2-7	TRBV7-6	CASSLGPGETSEQYF	TGTGCCAGCAGCTTGGGGCCGGGGGAAACGAGCGAGCAGTACTTC
-	-	TRBJ1-5	TRBV15	CATSRDGGNQPQHF	TGTGCCACCAGCAGAGATGGGGGCAATCAGCCCCAGCATTTT
TRBD1	-	TRBJ2-2	TRBV4-1	CASSLQGAQNTGELFF	TGCGCCAGCAGCTTACAGGGGGCGCAGAACACCGGGGAGCTGTTTTTT
TRBD1	-	TRBJ2-7	TRBV4-3	CASSQLTGGEQYF	TGCGCCAGCAGCCAACTGACAGGGGGTGAGCAGTACTTC
-	-	TRBJ1-2	TRBV7-2	CASSPGTYGYTF	TGTGCCAGCAGTCCGGGGACCTATGGCTACACCTTC
TRBD2	-	TRBJ2-5	TRBV5-4	CASSLGLEQETQYF	TGTGCCAGCAGTCTTGGACTAGAGCAAGAGACCCAGTACTTC
-	-	TRBJ1-6	TRBV30	CAWKLNSPLHF	TGTGCCTGGAAATTGAATTCACCCCTCCACTTT
-	-	TRBJ2-3	TRBV5-1	CASSPGSGDTDTQYF	TGCGCCAGCAGCCCCGGGTCAGGGGACACAGATACGCAGTATTTT
-	-	TRBJ2-3	TRBV14	CASSQDQGLGTDTQYF	TGTGCCAGCAGCCAAGATCAGGGGCTGGGAACAGATACGCAGTATTTT
-	-	TRBJ1-2	TRBV18	CASSPGNNYGYTF	TGTGCCAGCTCCCCCGGGAATAACTATGGCTACACCTTC
-	few	TRBJ2-7	TRBV18	CASSPGTYEQYF	TGTGCCAGCTCCCCCGGGACCTACGAGCAGTACTTC
-	-	TRBJ2-5	TRBV13	CASSPAGKKGGGETQYF	TGTGCCAGCAGCCCGGCGGGAAAAAAAGGGGGCGGGGAGACCCAGTACTTC
-	-	TRBJ1-2	TRBV5-1	CASSSDSGGYTF	TGCGCCAGCAGCTCGGACAGCGGTGGCTACACCTTC
-	-	TRBJ2-7	TRBV18	CASSPTGNYEQYF	TGTGCCAGCTCACCGACGGGGAACTACGAGCAGTACTTC
-	-	TRBJ2-7	TRBV6-5	CASSYSSGPQGPKQYF	TGTGCCAGCAGTTACTCGAGCGGCCCCCAGGGGCCGAAGCAGTACTTC
-	-	TRBJ2-5	TRBV29-1	CSAEGGSETQYF	TGCAGCGCCGAGGGGGGGTCCGAGACCCAGTACTTC
-	-	TRBJ1-5	TRBV19	CASRQGNQPQHF	TGTGCCAGTAGACAGGGTAATCAGCCCCAGCATTTT
-	-	TRBJ2-7	TRBV11-3	CASSLGAAYEQYF	TGTGCCAGCAGCTTAGGGGCAGCGTACGAGCAGTACTTC
-	-	TRBJ2-2	TRBV5-1	CASSLQGSNTGELFF	TGCGCCAGCAGCTTGCAGGGGTCGAACACCGGGGAGCTGTTTTTT
-	once	TRBJ1-5	TRBV7-9	CASSPQGNQPQHF	TGTGCCAGCAGCCCTCAAGGGAATCAGCCCCAGCATTTT
-	-	TRBJ2-3	TRBV13	CASSLGANTDTQYF	TGTGCCAGCAGCTTAGGGGCAAACACAGATACGCAGTATTTT
-	-	TRBJ1-1	TRBV11-3	CASSLRGDQSEAFF	TGTGCCAGCAGCCTAAGGGGGGACCAGTCTGAAGCTTTCTTT
-	-	TRBJ1-6	TRBV19	CASSNRRQGYSPLHF	TGTGCCAGTAGTAATCGGCGCCAGGGATATTCACCCCTCCACTTT
-	few	TRBJ1-5	TRBV28	CASRRGGNQPQHF	TGTGCCAGCAGGAGGGGTGGCAATCAGCCCCAGCATTTT
-	-	TRBJ1-1	TRBV28	CATHAGGAFF	TGTGCCACCCACGCCGGGGGGGCTTTCTTT
-	-	TRBJ2-1	TRBV18	CASSPLPDYNEQFF	TGTGCCAGCTCACCGCTTCCCGACTACAATGAGCAGTTCTTC
-	-	TRBJ2-3	TRBV7-2	CASSVGGGLSSTDTQYF	TGTGCCAGCAGCGTTGGGGGCGGCCTTTCTAGCACAGATACGCAGTATTTT
TRBD2	-	TRBJ2-5	TRBV30	CAWGLAGSYGETQYF	TGTGCCTGGGGACTAGCGGGATCTTATGGTGAGACCCAGTACTTC
TRBD1	-	TRBJ2-7	TRBV6-1	CASSDRGGVYEQYF	TGTGCCAGCAGCGACAGGGGCGGGGTCTACGAGCAGTACTTC
TRBD2	-	TRBJ2-7	TRBV7-8	CASSPSGGGLSYEQYF	TGTGCCAGCAGCCCGAGCGGGGGGGGCCTATCCTACGAGCAGTACTTC
-	-	TRBJ1-1	TRBV25-1	CASSLTAYTEAFF	TGTGCCAGCAGTCTGACAGCCTACACTGAAGCTTTCTTT
-	few	TRBJ1-6	TRBV30	CAWSVGRGHNSPLHF	TGTGCCTGGAGTGTAGGCAGGGGACATAATTCACCCCTCCACTTT
TRBD1	-	TRBJ1-1	TRBV30	CACSLMTGGGTEAFF	TGTGCCTGCTCCCTAATGACAGGGGGGGGGACTGAAGCTTTCTTT
-	-	TRBJ2-3	TRBV25-1	CASSEGGAPTQYF	TGTGCCAGCAGTGAAGGGGGGGCCCCTACGCAGTATTTT
-	-	TRBJ1-6	TRBV11-3	CASSPLRRDSDSPLHF	TGTGCCAGCAGCCCCCTTAGGAGGGACTCAGATTCACCCCTCCACTTT
-	-	TRBJ2-2	TRBV25-1	CASSDRVPGELFF	TGTGCCAGCAGTGACCGTGTTCCCGGGGAGCTGTTTTTT
-	-	TRBJ2-5	TRBV7-2	CASSFYWRGEETQYF	TGTGCCAGCAGCTTTTACTGGCGGGGCGAAGAGACCCAGTACTTC
TRBD1	-	TRBJ1-1	TRBV10-3	CAISEMDRGRGAFF	TGTGCCATCAGTGAGATGGACAGGGGACGGGGGGCTTTCTTT
TRBD1	few	TRBJ1-2	TRBV15	CATSREGQGNYGYTF	TGTGCCACCAGCAGAGAAGGACAGGGAAACTATGGCTACACCTTC
-	once	TRBJ1-1	TRBV5-4	CASSPLGAGNTEAFF	TGTGCCAGCAGCCCCCTGGGGGCGGGGAACACTGAAGCTTTCTTT